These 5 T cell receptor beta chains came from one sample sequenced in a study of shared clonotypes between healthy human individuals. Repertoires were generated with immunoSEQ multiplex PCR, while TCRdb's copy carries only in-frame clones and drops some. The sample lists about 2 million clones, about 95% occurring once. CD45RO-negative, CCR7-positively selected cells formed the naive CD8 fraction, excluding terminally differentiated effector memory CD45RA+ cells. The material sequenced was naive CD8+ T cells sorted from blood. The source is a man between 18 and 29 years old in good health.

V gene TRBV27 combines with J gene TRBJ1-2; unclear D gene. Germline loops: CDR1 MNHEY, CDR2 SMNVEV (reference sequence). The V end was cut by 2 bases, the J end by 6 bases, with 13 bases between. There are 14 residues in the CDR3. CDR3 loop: CASSLNSELHGYTF. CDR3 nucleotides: TGTGCCAGCAGTTTAAATTCCGAATTGCATGGCTACACCTTC.

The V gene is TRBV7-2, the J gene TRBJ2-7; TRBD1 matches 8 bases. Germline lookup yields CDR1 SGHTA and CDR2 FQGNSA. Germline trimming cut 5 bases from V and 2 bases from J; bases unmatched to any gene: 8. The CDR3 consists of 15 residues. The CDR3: CASSPLTGAPYEQYF. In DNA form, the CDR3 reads TGTGCCAGCAGCCCATTGACAGGGGCCCCCTACGAGCAGTACTTC.

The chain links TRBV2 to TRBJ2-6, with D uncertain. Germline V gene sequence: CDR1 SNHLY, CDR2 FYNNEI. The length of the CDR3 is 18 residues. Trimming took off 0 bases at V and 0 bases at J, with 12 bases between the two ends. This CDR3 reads CASSEALPFSSGANVLTF. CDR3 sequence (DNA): TGTGCCAGCAGTGAAGCGCTTCCGTTCAGCTCTGGGGCCAACGTCCTGACTTTC.

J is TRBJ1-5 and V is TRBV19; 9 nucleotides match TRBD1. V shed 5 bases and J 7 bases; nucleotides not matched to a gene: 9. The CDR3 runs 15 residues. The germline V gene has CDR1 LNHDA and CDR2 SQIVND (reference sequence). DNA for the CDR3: TGTGCCAGTAGTCCAGAACAGGGGGCGGAACAGCCCCAGCATTTT. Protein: CASSPEQGAEQPQHF.

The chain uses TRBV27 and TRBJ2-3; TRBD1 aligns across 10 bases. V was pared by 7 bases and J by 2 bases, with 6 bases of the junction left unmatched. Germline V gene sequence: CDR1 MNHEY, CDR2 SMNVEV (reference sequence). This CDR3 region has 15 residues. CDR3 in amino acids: CASTPDRGLTDTQYF. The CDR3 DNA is TGTGCCAGCACCCCCGACAGGGGGCTCACAGATACGCAGTATTTT.